This passage covers 18 T cell receptor beta chains from one sample sequenced in a study of shared clonotypes between healthy human individuals. Naive CD8 cells comprised CD45RO-negative, CCR7-positively selected cells, excluding terminally differentiated effector memory CD45RA+ cells. The method was immunoSEQ multiplex PCR; TCRdb's version includes in-frame clones alone and lacks a portion of them. The sample has approximately 720,000 clones, 92% seen once; the top ten hold 24%. Sequencing used naive CD8+ T cells sorted from blood. Source of these receptors: a man aged 30-40 years in good health.

The V call is TRBV28, the J call TRBJ2-7, with TRBD2 matching over 8 bases. CDR1 is MDHEN and CDR2 is SYDVKM in the germline V gene. The CDR3 is 16 amino acids. V lost 7 bases to trimming and J lost 2 bases; unmatched junction nucleotides: 13. CDR3 region: CASNPRAGDWAYEQYF. DNA of the CDR3: TGTGCCAGCAACCCGCGAGCGGGAGACTGGGCCTACGAGCAGTACTTC.

Note on this clone: One end of the junction does not line up with germline, which may come from a read error. The chain is built from TRBV7-8 and TRBJ2-1; D is uncertain. Germline CDR1 reads SGHVS; CDR2 reads FQNEAQ. The CDR3 length is 12 residues. CDR3: CASSSEYIEQFF. The DNA of the CDR3 is TGTGCCAGCAGCTCTGAGTACATTGAGCAGTTCTTC.

This clone was seen only once. The chain couples TRBV28 to TRBJ2-7; D possibly uses TRBD1 or TRBD2 (5 bases each). Germline loops: CDR1 MDHEN, CDR2 SYDVKM. The V and J ends lost 4 bases and 5 bases respectively, with 12 bases between them. The CDR3 runs to 13 residues. The DNA for the CDR3 is TGTGCCAGCAGTTATTGGGGGTCCGACGAGCAGTACTTC. The encoded protein is CASSYWGSDEQYF.

V usage is TRBV2 and J usage is TRBJ2-3; D not resolved. Trimming removed 2 bases at V and 5 bases at J, with 8 bases between. Germline lookup yields CDR1 SNHLY and CDR2 FYNNEI. The CDR3 has 13 amino acids. The CDR3 region has the DNA TGTGCCAGCAGTGAATTGGTTGGAGATACGCAGTATTTT. As protein: CASSELVGDTQYF.

This clone showed up just once. The CDR3 DNA is TGTGCCAGCAGCCGTACGTCAATGACAGGGGGCCACGAGCAGTACTTC. Amino acid sequence: CASSRTSMTGGHEQYF. This chain joins TRBV7-9 and TRBJ2-7, with 10 bases aligning to TRBD1. Per the germline V gene, CDR1 is SEHNR and CDR2 is FQNEAQ (reference sequence). Trimming removed 5 bases from V and 5 bases from J; junction bases left unmatched: 12. The CDR3 loop spans 16 amino acids.

This clone was counted only a few times. CDR3: CASSLLGGYTF. In nucleotides, the CDR3 is TGTGCCAGCAGCTTACTGGGTGGCTACACCTTC. The chain uses TRBV11-2 and TRBJ1-2; the D is unclear. The CDR3 is 11 amino acids. CDR1 SGHAT and CDR2 FQNNGV come from the germline V gene. The V end was cut by 2 bases, the J end by 7 bases, with 5 bases between.

The chain has TRBV9 and TRBJ1-5; D is unclear. CDR3 size: 15 residues. Germline CDR1 is SGDLS and CDR2 is YYNGEE. Trimming removed 4 bases at V and 7 bases at J, with 18 bases between. Here the CDR3 reads CASSTRPDRNQPQHF. CDR3 sequence (DNA): TGTGCCAGCAGCACAAGACCCGACCGGAACCAGCCCCAGCATTTT. The full variable domain, its missing parts supplied by reference TRBV9 and TRBJ1-5, is DSGVTQTPKHLITATGQRVTLRCSPRSGDLSVYWYQQSLDQGLQFLIQYYNGEERAKGNILERFSAQQFPDLHSELNLSSLELGDSALYFCASSTRPDRNQPQHFGDGTRLSIL.

V is TRBV30 and J is TRBJ2-7; no firm D call. CDR3 length: 13 amino acids. Germline lookup yields CDR1 GTSNPN and CDR2 SVGIG (reference sequence). V lost 2 bases to trimming and J lost 6 bases, with 14 bases between them. The CDR3 DNA follows: TGTGCCTGGAGTTCGGAGAATTTCGGCGAGCAGTACTTC. Translating it yields CAWSSENFGEQYF.

The genes are TRBV9 and TRBJ2-1; 9 nucleotides match TRBD1. The germline V gene encodes CDR1 SGDLS and CDR2 YYNGEE. This CDR3 spans 16 amino acids. Trimming took 4 bases from V and 9 from J; bases not matched to a gene: 14. This chain's CDR3 is CASSSEQGAASREQFF. The CDR3 DNA reads as TGTGCCAGCAGCTCAGAACAGGGGGCTGCCTCCCGTGAGCAGTTCTTC.

This chain links TRBV27 with TRBJ2-6, with 7 bases matching TRBD1. V lost 5 bases and J lost 4; bases outside the gene matches: 8. CDR3 length equals 16 residues. Germline assignment: CDR1 MNHEY and CDR2 SMNVEV (reference sequence). CDR3: CASSPRQGSGANVLTF. CDR3 sequence (DNA): TGTGCCAGCAGTCCGCGACAGGGATCCGGGGCCAACGTCCTGACTTTC.

The chain employs TRBV19 and TRBJ2-1, with TRBD2 identical over 8 bases. The germline V gene has CDR1 LNHDA and CDR2 SQIVND (reference sequence). The CDR3 is made up of 16 amino acids. V lost 1 base, J lost 8 bases, and 10 bases stayed unmatched. The CDR3 DNA reads as TGTGCCAGTAGTATAGCCGGGACTAGTTCCTTCTATGAGCAGTTCTTC. This encodes CASSIAGTSSFYEQFF.

This clone was recorded once. The J gene is TRBJ2-5, the V gene TRBV7-8; D is ambiguous. V was trimmed by 2 bases and J by 2 bases, leaving 6 bases between them. Looked up from germline, CDR1 is SGHVS and CDR2 is FQNEAQ. The length of the CDR3 is 13 residues. The CDR3, as DNA: TGTGCCAGCAGCTTAATAGGACAAGAGACCCAGTACTTC. Amino acids: CASSLIGQETQYF.

This sequence joins TRBV7-9 and TRBJ2-7; D is unresolved. CDR1 and CDR2 from the germline V gene are SEHNR and FQNEAQ (reference sequence). V lost 1 base to trimming and J lost 2 bases, with 18 bases between them. The CDR3 sequence is 17 residues long. For the CDR3, the DNA is TGTGCCAGCAGCTTAGGCCTTTTTGGCAGGCGACCCTACGAGCAGTACTTC. This gives the protein CASSLGLFGRRPYEQYF.

The V gene is TRBV6-1, the J gene TRBJ1-5, with D perhaps TRBD1 (5 bases). Germline V lookup: CDR1 MNHNS, CDR2 SASEGT. The ends were cut back, 9 bases at V and 6 bases at J, with 15 bases in the middle. The CDR3 is 13 amino acids. CDR3 bases: TGTGCCAGTGGGGACGGCTATGGTCAGCCCCAGCATTTT. Its translation is CASGDGYGQPQHF.

V and J are TRBV7-6 and TRBJ1-6, with D unclear. Trimming removed 3 bases at V and 8 bases at J, with 5 bases between. The germline V gene has CDR1 SGHVS and CDR2 FNYEAQ. The CDR3 runs to 12 residues. The CDR3 DNA is TGTGCCAGCAGCTTGTTTGATTCACCCCTCCACTTT. This codes for CASSLFDSPLHF.

The V and J genes are TRBV7-2 and TRBJ1-2, with D perhaps TRBD1 (5 bases). This CDR3 is built from 15 residues. Germline values: CDR1 SGHTA, CDR2 FQGNSA. V gave up 0 bases and J gave up 3 bases, with 11 bases separating them. The CDR3 DNA reads TGTGCCAGCAGCTTAGCGCTAGAGGGGCACTATGGCTACACCTTC. Encoded protein: CASSLALEGHYGYTF.

This rearrangement joins TRBV7-6 to TRBJ2-1, with TRBD2 matching 9 bases. The CDR3 totals 14 residues. J lost 7 bases, V lost 1 base, and 2 bases had no gene match. Germline values: CDR1 SGHVS, CDR2 FNYEAQ. Here the CDR3 DNA reads TGTGCCAGCAGCTTAGGACTAGCGGAGAATGAGCAGTTCTTC. It codes for CASSLGLAENEQFF.

This clone was seen once. J is TRBJ2-1 and V is TRBV6-5; 13 nucleotides match TRBD2. The CDR3 extends over 16 amino acids. CDR1 and CDR2 from the germline V gene are MNHEY and SVGAGI. With V trimmed by 2 bases and J by 5 bases, 3 bases remained unmatched. In DNA, the CDR3 is TGTGCCAGCAGTTACGGGACTAGCGGGGTTAACAATGAGCAGTTCTTC. Protein product: CASSYGTSGVNNEQFF.